This TCR beta chain appears in the sequencing data of a study of blood T cell repertoires in COVID-19. About the study: COVID-19 samples collected from the United States, Italy and Spain covered acute and convalescent phases. PBMCs, B-cell-depleted T cells, or T cells provided the cDNA or gDNA that made up the material.

Germline-derived CDR1 and CDR2 are SEHNR and FQNEAQ (reference sequence). The CDR3 contains 16 residues. V gave up 5 bases and J gave up 2 bases, with 19 bases separating them. Original handling: Amplification with reference gene primers provided the estimates of nucleated cell counts. Sequenced by immunoSEQ multiplex PCR; TCRdb stores in-frame clones only, minus some. V, J and clone size reflect that table, while D and trimming were determined from the DNA. The repertoire has 45,000 to 50,000 clones, about 83% of them found once; the top ten carry less than 9.5%. This TCR was recovered from a man at least 80 years old in a cohort sampled during active COVID-19. Sequenced sample: peripheral blood. This chain links TRBV7-9 with TRBJ2-7, with D possibly matching TRBD1 (5 bases). As DNA, the CDR3 is TGTGCCAGCAGCCTAGAAAGGGGCAGGGAAACCTACGAGCAGTACTTC. Its protein product is CASSLERGRETYEQYF. The variable domain in full, with the rest retrieved from reference TRBV7-9 and TRBJ2-7, is DTGVSQNPRHKITKRGQNVTFRCDPISEHNRLYWYRQTLGQGPEFLTYFQNEAQLEKSRLLSDRFSAERPKGSFSTLEIQRTEQGDSAMYLCASSLERGRETYEQYFGPGTRLTVT.